This is a list of T cell receptor beta chains from one sample in a study of T-cell reconstitution after alpha-beta-depleted transplantation in children. TCRdb re-called the PCR reads through MiXCR, storing one row per CDR3 protein. The sample holds roughly 790,000 distinct CDR3 sequences, roughly 15% seen once. The source material was PBMCs, mostly from graft donor cells, sampled 360 days after TCRalphabeta/CD19-depleted stem cell transplant. These receptors all come from a male patient between 10 and 17 years old who had a stem cell transplant for acute lymphoblastic leukemia, so the T cells may come from the graft donor. Both conserved end residues are part of each CDR3. A D gene is named only where the DNA matches it firmly. A clone size is listed for some rows: how often the clone was seen (once, few, many), or a class if it is expanded.

V gene: TRBV18
J gene: TRBJ2-3
D gene: NA
clone size: few
CDR3 protein: CASSPPYGPEDTQYF
CDR3 DNA: TGTGCCAGCTCACCACCGTACGGCCCTGAAGATACGCAGTATTTT

V gene: TRBV27
J gene: TRBJ1-5
D gene: TRBD1
clone size: many
CDR3 protein: CASSSYRGLSNQPQHF
CDR3 DNA: TGTGCCAGCAGTTCATACAGGGGACTGAGCAATCAGCCCCAGCATTTT

V gene: TRBV9
J gene: TRBJ2-7
D gene: TRBD1
clone size: NA
CDR3 protein: CASSAGQFAAYEQYF
CDR3 DNA: TGTGCCAGCAGCGCGGGACAGTTTGCAGCCTACGAGCAGTACTTC

V gene: TRBV12-5
J gene: TRBJ2-1
D gene: NA
clone size: few
CDR3 protein: CASGSNEQFF
CDR3 DNA: TGTGCTAGTGGTTCCAATGAGCAGTTCTTC

V gene: TRBV10-3
J gene: TRBJ2-2
D gene: TRBD2
clone size: few
CDR3 protein: CAISPGLAGVWTGELFF
CDR3 DNA: TGTGCCATCAGCCCGGGACTAGCGGGAGTTTGGACCGGGGAGCTGTTTTTT

V gene: TRBV7-9
J gene: TRBJ2-1
D gene: TRBD1
clone size: NA
CDR3 protein: CASSLAGTDDNEQFF
CDR3 DNA: TGTGCCAGCAGCCTCGCCGGGACAGACGACAATGAGCAGTTCTTC

V gene: TRBV7-3
J gene: TRBJ2-7
D gene: TRBD2
clone size: few
CDR3 protein: CASSLSSGRFYEQYF
CDR3 DNA: TGTGCCAGCAGCTTAAGTAGCGGGAGATTCTACGAGCAGTACTTC

V gene: TRBV6-5
J gene: TRBJ1-1
D gene: NA
clone size: many
CDR3 protein: CASSSLGLNTEAFF
CDR3 DNA: TGTGCCAGCAGTTCGCTGGGGTTGAACACTGAAGCTTTCTTT

V gene: TRBV4-1
J gene: TRBJ1-1
D gene: TRBD1
clone size: many
CDR3 protein: CASSQPAGTGRNTEAFF
CDR3 DNA: TGCGCCAGCAGCCAACCGGCAGGGACAGGCCGAAACACTGAAGCTTTCTTT

V gene: TRBV4-1
J gene: TRBJ2-5
D gene: TRBD2
clone size: many
CDR3 protein: CASSQERLAGLETQYF
CDR3 DNA: TGCGCCAGCAGCCAAGAACGGCTAGCGGGTTTAGAGACCCAGTACTTC